This T cell receptor (beta chain) was captured by sequencing in a study of identical twins. Study-wide points: In drawing conclusions, the study used cross-sectional statistical analysis and did not follow the same donors.

CDR1 is LGHDT and CDR2 is YNNKEL in the germline V gene (reference sequence). The ends lost 3 bases at V and 9 bases at J; junction bases unmatched: 13. The CDR3 length is 17 residues. Healthy Caucasians were all of the donors. Using its own MiXCR run on the 5' RACE reads, TCRdb lists one record per CDR3 protein. The sample holds hundreds of thousands of distinct CDR3 sequences, approximately 13% seen once. As regards this clonotype: Its antigen is not identified.

The same sample was also studied in work on yellow fever vaccine responses in identical twins.

The chain is built from TRBV3-1 and TRBJ2-1; TRBD1 matches at 11 bases. Material: PBMCs. This TCR derives from a woman under 30 in good health. The CDR3 DNA is TGTGCCAGCAGCCAGGGGACAGGGGGACCCTCCGGCGGTGAGCAGTTCTTC. This sequence encodes CASSQGTGGPSGGEQFF.